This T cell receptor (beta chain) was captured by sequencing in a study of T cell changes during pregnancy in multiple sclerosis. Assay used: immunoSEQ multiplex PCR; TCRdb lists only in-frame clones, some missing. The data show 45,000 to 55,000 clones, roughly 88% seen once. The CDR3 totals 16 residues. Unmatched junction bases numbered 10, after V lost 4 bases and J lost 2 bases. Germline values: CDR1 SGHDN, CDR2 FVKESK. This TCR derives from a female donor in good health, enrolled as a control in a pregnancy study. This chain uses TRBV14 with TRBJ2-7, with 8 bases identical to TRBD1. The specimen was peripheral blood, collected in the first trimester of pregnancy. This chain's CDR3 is CASSRPGTGPAYEQYF. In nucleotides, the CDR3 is TGTGCCAGCAGCCGACCGGGGACAGGTCCGGCCTACGAGCAGTACTTC.